Here is one T cell receptor beta chain with its context. Antigen unknown. The data were taken from a study of vaccination and CD4 T cells after COVID-19. Overall study context: Typically, post-vaccine samples were obtained a median roughly 70 days after dose two, within a range of 14 to 241.

Cultured CD4+ T-cell DNA underwent Oncomine TCR Beta short-read sequencing. TCRdb reprocessed the PCR reads via MiXCR and lists one record per CDR3 protein. The table has under 6,500 distinct CDR3 sequences, about 48% seen once. Germline-derived CDR1 and CDR2 are SGHVS and FQNEAQ. The CDR3 runs 12 residues. V lost 6 bases and J 0 bases, leaving 5 bases between the germline ends. The sample's treatment: approximately 9-day PBMC culture with coronavirus spike peptide pools or control peptides (ViraFEST assay). Unexposed donor CD4+ T cells predated the COVID-19 pandemic, collected 2011-2018. The TCR originated in a human donor in good health. The specimen was CD4+ T cells from blood, cultured in vitro. This rearrangement joins TRBV7-8 to TRBJ2-5; D remains ambiguous. The DNA for the CDR3 is TGTGCCAGCAGAGCTGACCAAGAGACCCAGTACTTC. The encoded protein is CASRADQETQYF.